These T cell receptor beta chains were read from a single sample in a study of CD8 T cells in Susac syndrome. TCRdb independently ran MiXCR on the immunoSEQ multiplex PCR reads; one entry per CDR3 protein. Of about 300,000 distinct CDR3 sequences in the sample, over 75% were seen once. The sample comprised CD8+ T cells from PBMCs. These receptors all come from a human donor with multiple sclerosis. The CDR3 runs from the conserved cysteine through the conserved F or W. The D gene is left open where the match is weak. Size is stated for part of the rows, as once, few or many counts, or as a class when the clone is expanded.

few	TRBV4-1	NA	TRBJ1-2	TGCGCCAGCAGCCACCAGGACGGGGAAGACTATGGCTACACCTTC	CASSHQDGEDYGYTF
once	TRBV19	TRBD2	TRBJ2-1	TGTGCCAGTAGTATAGTAGCGGGAGGGGGTGAGCAGTTCTTC	CASSIVAGGGEQFF
NA	TRBV6-2/TRBV6-3	NA	TRBJ2-1	TGTGCCAGCAGTTACGTCTCGAGGGTCGATGAGCAGTTCTTC	CASSYVSRVDEQFF
few	TRBV6-1	NA	TRBJ2-1	TGTGCCAGCAGTGCCGACACAAGCTCCTACAATGAGCAGTTCTTC	CASSADTSSYNEQFF
NA	TRBV5-1	TRBD1	TRBJ1-5	TGCGCCAGCAGATTGACAGGGGATGGGCAGCCCCAGCATTTT	CASRLTGDGQPQHF
NA	TRBV12-3/TRBV12-4	NA	TRBJ1-5	TGTGCCAGCAGTTCCTACAGTATCAATCAGCCCCAGCATTTT	CASSSYSINQPQHF
NA	TRBV7-9	TRBD2	TRBJ2-1	TGTGCCAGCAGCTCGGGACTAAGGGAGCAGTTCTTC	CASSSGLREQFF
NA	TRBV28	TRBD2	TRBJ2-1	TGTGCCAGCAACCCTTGGGGACTAGCGGAGGGGGAGTTCTTC	CASNPWGLAEGEFF
once	TRBV24-1	TRBD2	TRBJ2-2	TGTGCCACCAGTGGCTTGGGACTACAAAACACCGGGGAGCTGTTTTTT	CATSGLGLQNTGELFF
NA	TRBV7-2	NA	TRBJ2-1	TGTGCCAGCAGCTTAATACGGGTCAATGAGCAGTTCTTC	CASSLIRVNEQFF
NA	TRBV7-9	NA	TRBJ2-7	TGTGCCAGCAGCTCTATCCCATCTAGCTCCTACGAGCAGTACTTC	CASSSIPSSSYEQYF
NA	TRBV30	NA	TRBJ1-6	TGTGCCTGGGCCCGGGGTATTAATTCACCCCTCCACTTT	CAWARGINSPLHF
NA	TRBV4-3	TRBD1	TRBJ1-1	TGCGCCAGCAGCCAAGATTTAAGGCAGGGGGCGACTGAAGCTTTCTTT	CASSQDLRQGATEAFF
NA	TRBV9	NA	TRBJ2-1	TGTGCCAGCAGCGTCGGGGTTGGGACTGAGCAGTTCTTC	CASSVGVGTEQFF
NA	TRBV27	NA	TRBJ2-1	TGTGCCAGCAGTTTTTTTGCGGGGAATGAGCAGTTCTTC	CASSFFAGNEQFF
NA	TRBV28	TRBD2	TRBJ2-7	TGTGCCAGCAGTTATCGATTGACTAGCGGGAGCTACGAGCAGTACTTC	CASSYRLTSGSYEQYF
once	TRBV4-3	TRBD2	TRBJ2-3	TGCGCCAGCAGCCAGTCAATAGCGGGAGTTGGCACAGATACGCAGTATTTT	CASSQSIAGVGTDTQYF
NA	TRBV4-3	TRBD2	TRBJ2-1	TGCGCCAGCAGCCAAGATCGACGACTAGCGGGGTACAATGAGCAGTTCTTC	CASSQDRRLAGYNEQFF
NA	TRBV7-9	TRBD2	TRBJ2-7	TGTGCCAGCAGCCCCCTACTAGCGGGACTTGCCTACGAGCAGTACTTC	CASSPLLAGLAYEQYF
NA	TRBV20-1	TRBD2	TRBJ2-3	TGCAGTGCTAGCTCGTCCTCTACTAGCGGGAGGGCCCTTAGCCCAGATACGCAGTATTTT	CSASSSSTSGRALSPDTQYF
NA	TRBV18	NA	TRBJ1-4	TGTGCCAGCTCAACGGGGACGGCACCCTCCAATGAAAAACTGTTTTTT	CASSTGTAPSNEKLFF
NA	TRBV7-8	TRBD1	TRBJ2-5	TGTGCCAGCAGCCCGGACAGGATGGGAGAGACCCAGTACTTC	CASSPDRMGETQYF
NA	TRBV28	NA	TRBJ1-1	TGTGCCAGCAGTTTAGCAGTCTTCGGGACCGATGGAAGGGCTTTCTTT	CASSLAVFGTDGRAFF
NA	TRBV20-1	NA	TRBJ2-1	TGCAATGCTAGAAATATGACGGGAGCTAAGATAAATGAGCAGTTCTTC	CNARNMTGAKINEQFF
few	TRBV6-1	NA	TRBJ1-1	TGTGCCAGCAGACCTAACTTGGAGGGATCTTATCCCACTGAAGCTTTCTTT	CASRPNLEGSYPTEAFF
few	TRBV24-1	TRBD2	TRBJ2-7	TGTGCCACCAGTGGTAGCGGGAGCAGCGACGAGCAGTACTTC	CATSGSGSSDEQYF
NA	TRBV7-6	TRBD2	TRBJ2-1	TGTGCCAGCAGCTTAGAGGTTCGGTGGGGGACTAGCGGATACAATGAGCAGTTCTTC	CASSLEVRWGTSGYNEQFF
once	TRBV28	NA	TRBJ1-1	TGTGCCAGCAGTTACGGCAGAGCCTCGAATGAAGCTTTCTTT	CASSYGRASNEAFF
NA	TRBV7-2	NA	TRBJ2-1	TGTGCCAGCAGCCCAGACAGCGCGAGCTCCTACAATGAGCAGTTCTTC	CASSPDSASSYNEQFF
NA	TRBV27	NA	TRBJ2-1	TGTGCCAGCACCCACGGCAATGAGCAGTTCTTC	CASTHGNEQFF
NA	TRBV5-4	NA	TRBJ1-1	TGTGCCTCATCAAGGGGCGGGTTAGACACTGAAGCTTTCTTT	CASSRGGLDTEAFF
once	TRBV20-1	NA	TRBJ2-1	TGCAGTGCTAGAGATCGGCGGAGCTCCTACAATGAGCAGTTCTTC	CSARDRRSSYNEQFF